The sequence of this T cell receptor beta chain was determined in a study of blood T cell repertoires in COVID-19. Profiling relied on immunoSEQ multiplex PCR, and the TCRdb table lists in-frame clones only, not all of them. The data show about 85,000 clones, about 86% seen once. This clone appeared a single time. Trimming removed 6 bases from V and 5 bases from J; junction bases left unmatched: 17. The germline gives CDR1 MNHEY, CDR2 SMNVEV (reference sequence). This CDR3 contains 17 residues. Sequencing used peripheral blood. V gene TRBV27 combines with J gene TRBJ2-7; TRBD1 aligns across 9 bases. The TCR was taken from a man between 60 and 70 years old with acute or convalescent COVID-19. The CDR3 is CASRILQGALGSNEQYF. The CDR3 DNA is TGTGCCAGCAGAATATTACAGGGGGCACTAGGTTCCAACGAGCAGTACTTC.